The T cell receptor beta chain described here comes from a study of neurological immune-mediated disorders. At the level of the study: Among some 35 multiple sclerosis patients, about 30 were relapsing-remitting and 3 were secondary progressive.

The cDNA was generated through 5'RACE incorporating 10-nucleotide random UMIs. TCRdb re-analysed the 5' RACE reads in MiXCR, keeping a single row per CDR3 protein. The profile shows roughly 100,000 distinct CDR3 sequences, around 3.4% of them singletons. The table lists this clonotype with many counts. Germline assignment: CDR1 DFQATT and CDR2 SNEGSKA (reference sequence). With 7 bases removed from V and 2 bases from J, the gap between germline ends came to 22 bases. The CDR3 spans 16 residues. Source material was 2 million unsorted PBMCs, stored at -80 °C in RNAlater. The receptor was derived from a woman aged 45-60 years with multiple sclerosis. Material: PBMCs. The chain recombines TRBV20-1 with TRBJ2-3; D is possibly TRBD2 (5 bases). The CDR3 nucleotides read TGCAGTGGCGAGATGCTCGGACTCCCGTTCACAGATACGCAGTATTTT. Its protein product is CSGEMLGLPFTDTQYF.